A selection of T cell receptor beta chains follows, all from one sample in a study of shared clonotypes between healthy human individuals. Sequencing used immunoSEQ multiplex PCR; TCRdb keeps in-frame clones, though not all of them. The sample contains about 770,000 clones, 72% of which appear only once. Material: memory CD4+ T cells sorted from blood. The receptors shown here come from a woman aged 25 to 45 in good health. Both conserved end residues are part of each CDR3. A D gene is named only where the DNA matches it firmly. Not all rows give a size; the values are once, few, many and, for expanded clones, a class.

V: TRBV20-1; D: -; J: TRBJ2-5; length: 11; size: -; DNA: TGCAGTGCTAAACAAAAAGAGACCCAGTACTTC; CDR3: CSAKQKETQYF
V: TRBV6-5; D: -; J: TRBJ2-3; length: 12; size: -; DNA: TGTGCCAGCAGTCTAGGCACAGATACGCAGTATTTT; CDR3: CASSLGTDTQYF
V: TRBV5-4; D: TRBD1; J: TRBJ2-7; length: 14; size: -; DNA: TGTGCCAGCAGCCCGGGACAGGGGGGATACGAGCAGTACTTC; CDR3: CASSPGQGGYEQYF
V: TRBV28; D: -; J: TRBJ2-1; length: 15; size: many; DNA: TGTGCCAGCAGTTTGGGACACCTAACCTACAATGAGCAGTTCTTC; CDR3: CASSLGHLTYNEQFF
V: TRBV13; D: -; J: TRBJ2-3; length: 14; size: -; DNA: TGTGCCAGCAGCCTACTCCCTTTCTCCGATACGCAGTATTTT; CDR3: CASSLLPFSDTQYF
V: TRBV30; D: TRBD1; J: TRBJ2-2; length: 14; size: once; DNA: TGTGCCTGGAGTTCAGGACAGGGGAACGGGGAGCTGTTTTTT; CDR3: CAWSSGQGNGELFF
V: TRBV19; D: -; J: TRBJ2-1; length: 17; size: -; DNA: TGTGCCAGTAGTATTATCCCCTCAAGTAGCTCCTACAATGAGCAGTTCTTC; CDR3: CASSIIPSSSSYNEQFF
V: TRBV11-1; D: -; J: TRBJ1-5; length: 16; size: -; DNA: TGTGCCAGCAGCCTGTACACGGCCGCAAACAATCAGCCCCAGCATTTT; CDR3: CASSLYTAANNQPQHF
V: TRBV28; D: -; J: TRBJ2-3; length: 17; size: -; DNA: TGTGCCAGCAGGCGCAGTAGGGCGGGACGCGGCACAGATACGCAGTATTTT; CDR3: CASRRSRAGRGTDTQYF
V: TRBV5-1; D: -; J: TRBJ2-3; length: 13; size: -; DNA: TGCGCCAGCAGCCCCGGGACACCTTATACGCAGTATTTT; CDR3: CASSPGTPYTQYF
V: TRBV5-4; D: TRBD2; J: TRBJ2-6; length: 16; size: -; DNA: TGTGCCAGCAGCTTGGCGGGGGGCTCTGGGGCCAACGTCCTGACTTTC; CDR3: CASSLAGGSGANVLTF
V: TRBV5-1; D: -; J: TRBJ1-4; length: 15; size: -; DNA: TGCGCCAGCAGCTTGGGTGGAGATGTGGGGGAAAAACTGTTTTTT; CDR3: CASSLGGDVGEKLFF
V: TRBV19; D: -; J: TRBJ2-2; length: 15; size: few; DNA: TGTGCCAGTAGTAGGGCTACCCTGAACACCGGGGAGCTGTTTTTT; CDR3: CASSRATLNTGELFF